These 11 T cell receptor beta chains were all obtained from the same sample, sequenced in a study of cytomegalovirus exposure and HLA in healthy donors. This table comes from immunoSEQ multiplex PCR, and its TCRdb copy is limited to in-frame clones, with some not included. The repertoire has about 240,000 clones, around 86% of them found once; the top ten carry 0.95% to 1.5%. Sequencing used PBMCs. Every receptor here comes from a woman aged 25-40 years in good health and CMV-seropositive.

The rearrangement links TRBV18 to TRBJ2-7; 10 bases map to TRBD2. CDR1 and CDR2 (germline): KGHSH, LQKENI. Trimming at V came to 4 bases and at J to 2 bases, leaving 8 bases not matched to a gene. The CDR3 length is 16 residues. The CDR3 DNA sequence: TGTGCCAGCTCACTCTTACCCGGGACTAGCGCCTACGAGCAGTACTTC. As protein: CASSLLPGTSAYEQYF.

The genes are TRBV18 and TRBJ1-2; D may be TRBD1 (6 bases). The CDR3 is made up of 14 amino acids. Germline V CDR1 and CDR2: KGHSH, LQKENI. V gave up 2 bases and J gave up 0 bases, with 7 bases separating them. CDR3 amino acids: CASSPTGSNYGYTF. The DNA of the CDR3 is TGTGCCAGCTCACCAACAGGGTCTAACTATGGCTACACCTTC.

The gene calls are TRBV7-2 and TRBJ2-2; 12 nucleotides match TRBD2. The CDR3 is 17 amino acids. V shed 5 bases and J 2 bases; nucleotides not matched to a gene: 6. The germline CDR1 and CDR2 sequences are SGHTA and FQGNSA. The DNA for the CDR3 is TGTGCCAGCAGCCGGAGACTAGCGGGGGCAAACACCGGGGAGCTGTTTTTT. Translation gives CASSRRLAGANTGELFF.

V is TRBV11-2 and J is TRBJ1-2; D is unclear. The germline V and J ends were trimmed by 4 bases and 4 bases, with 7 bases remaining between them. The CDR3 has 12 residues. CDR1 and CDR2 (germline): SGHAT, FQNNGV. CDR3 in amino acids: CASSSSVYGYTF. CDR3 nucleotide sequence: TGTGCCAGCAGCTCCTCGGTCTATGGCTACACCTTC. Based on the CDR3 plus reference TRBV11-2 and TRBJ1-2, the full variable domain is EAGVAQSPRYKIIEKRQSVAFWCNPISGHATLYWYQQILGQGPKLLIQFQNNGVVDDSQLPKDRFSAERLKGVDSTLKIQPAKLEDSAVYLCASSSSVYGYTFGSGTRLTVV.

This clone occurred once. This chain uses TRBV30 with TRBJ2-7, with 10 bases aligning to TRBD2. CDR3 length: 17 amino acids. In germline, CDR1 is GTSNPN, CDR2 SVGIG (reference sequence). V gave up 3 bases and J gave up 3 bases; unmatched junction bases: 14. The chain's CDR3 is CAWSPTRTSGYLYEQYF. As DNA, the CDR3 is TGTGCCTGGAGCCCGACCCGGACTAGCGGTTACCTCTACGAGCAGTACTTC.

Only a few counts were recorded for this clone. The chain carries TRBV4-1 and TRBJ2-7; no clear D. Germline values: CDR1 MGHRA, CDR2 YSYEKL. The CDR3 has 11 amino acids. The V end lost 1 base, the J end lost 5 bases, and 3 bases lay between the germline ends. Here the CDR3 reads CASSQGDEQYF. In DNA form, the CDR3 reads TGCGCCAGCAGCCAAGGAGACGAGCAGTACTTC.

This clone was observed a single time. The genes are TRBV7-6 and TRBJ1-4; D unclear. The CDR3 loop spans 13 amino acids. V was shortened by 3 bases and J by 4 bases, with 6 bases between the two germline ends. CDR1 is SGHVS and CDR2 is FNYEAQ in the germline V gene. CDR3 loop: CASSLALNEKLFF. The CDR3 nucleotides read TGTGCCAGCAGCTTGGCCCTTAATGAAAAACTGTTTTTT.

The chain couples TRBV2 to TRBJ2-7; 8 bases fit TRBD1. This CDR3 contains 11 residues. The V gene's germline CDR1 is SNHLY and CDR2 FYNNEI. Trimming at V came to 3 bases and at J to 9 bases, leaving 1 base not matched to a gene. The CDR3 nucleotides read TGTGCCAGCAGTGACACAGGGGGGCAGTACTTC. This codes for CASSDTGGQYF.

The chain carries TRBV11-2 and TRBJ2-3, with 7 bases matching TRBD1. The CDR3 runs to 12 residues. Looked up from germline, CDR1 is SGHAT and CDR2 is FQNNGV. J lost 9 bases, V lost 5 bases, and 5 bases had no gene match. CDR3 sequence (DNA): TGTGCCAGCAGCCTACAGGGGCCAACGCAGTATTTT. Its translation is CASSLQGPTQYF.

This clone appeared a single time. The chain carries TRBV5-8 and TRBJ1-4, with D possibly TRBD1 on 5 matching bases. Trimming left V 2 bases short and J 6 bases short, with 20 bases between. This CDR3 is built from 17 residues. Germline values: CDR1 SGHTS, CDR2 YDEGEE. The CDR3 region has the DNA TGTGCCAGCAGCTTTATTACGCAGGCCAGGGAATATGAAAAACTGTTTTTT. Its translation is CASSFITQAREYEKLFF.

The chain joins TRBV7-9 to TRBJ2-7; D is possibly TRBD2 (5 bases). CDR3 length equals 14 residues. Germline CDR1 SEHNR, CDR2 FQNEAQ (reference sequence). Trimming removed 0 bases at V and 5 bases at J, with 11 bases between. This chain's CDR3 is CASSLAGVVDEQYF. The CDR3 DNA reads TGTGCCAGCAGCTTAGCGGGAGTAGTTGACGAGCAGTACTTC.